Listed here are 14 T cell receptor beta chains from one sample, sequenced in a study of T cell repertoires in ileal Crohn's disease. TCRdb's copy holds only in-frame clones and misses some; the assay was immunoSEQ multiplex PCR. The sample lists tens of thousands of clones; about 81% were seen once. Sequencing used ileal tissue. Every receptor here comes from an adult with Crohn's disease.

DNA for the CDR3: TGTGCCAGCAGCCAAGATCCTGATAGCGGGGGACTCCAAGAGACCCAGTACTTC. It codes for CASSQDPDSGGLQETQYF. The rearrangement uses TRBV4-2 and TRBJ2-5, with 9 positions matching TRBD2. The germline V gene has CDR1 LGHNA and CDR2 YNFKEQ. Trimming took 0 bases from V and 1 from J; bases not matched to a gene: 9. This CDR3 is 18 amino acids long.

This chain links TRBV7-9 with TRBJ2-7, with D possibly matching TRBD2 (5 bases). CDR1 and CDR2 from the germline V gene are SEHNR and FQNEAQ (reference sequence). V was shortened by 2 bases and J by 7 bases, with 18 bases between the two germline ends. The CDR3 spans 15 residues. The CDR3 sequence is CASSLSSRVEGEQYF. The DNA of the CDR3 is TGTGCCAGCAGCTTATCATCCCGGGTTGAGGGTGAGCAGTACTTC. Variable domain in full (rest from reference TRBV7-9 and TRBJ2-7): DTGVSQNPRHKITKRGQNVTFRCDPISEHNRLYWYRQTLGQGPEFLTYFQNEAQLEKSRLLSDRFSAERPKGSFSTLEIQRTEQGDSAMYLCASSLSSRVEGEQYFGPGTRLTVT.

This chain links TRBV7-3 with TRBJ2-3, with TRBD2 matching over 8 bases. CDR1 SGHTA and CDR2 FQGTGA come from the germline V gene. Germline trimming cut 1 base from V and 4 bases from J; bases unmatched to any gene: 10. The CDR3 consists of 17 residues. CDR3 DNA: TGTGCCAGCAGCTTAATTTCGGGCGGGGGGCTCTCAGATACGCAGTATTTT. It is translated as CASSLISGGGLSDTQYF.

The rearrangement joins TRBV29-1 to TRBJ1-1; 9 nucleotides align to TRBD1. Trimming cost V 0 bases and J 1 base; bases outside gene matches: 12. Looked up from germline, CDR1 is SQVTM and CDR2 is ANQGSEA. The CDR3 is made up of 18 amino acids. CDR3 amino acids: CSVEDRRGQGFSNTEAFF. The DNA of the CDR3 is TGCAGCGTTGAAGATCGGCGGGGACAGGGATTCTCGAACACTGAAGCTTTCTTT.

In its sample, this clone was seen once. The chain joins TRBV7-8 to TRBJ2-5, with D perhaps matching TRBD2 (6 bases). CDR1 is SGHVS, CDR2 FQNEAQ, per germline. CDR3 length: 15 amino acids. V shed 5 bases and J shed 4 bases, with 17 bases lying between them. The CDR3 loop is CASSLVGGAGETQYF. In nucleotides, the CDR3 is TGTGCCAGCAGCCTGGTCGGCGGGGCGGGAGAGACCCAGTACTTC.

About this clone itself: Within the sample, other DNA sequences also encode this same CDR3. The chain is built from TRBV5-1 and TRBJ1-1; D uncertain. CDR1 is SGHRS and CDR2 is YFSETQ in the germline V gene. The ends were cut back, 0 bases at V and 2 bases at J, with 8 bases in the middle. CDR3 length: 14 amino acids. As DNA, the CDR3 is TGCGCCAGCAGCTTGGGGGCCATTAACACTGAAGCTTTCTTT. As protein: CASSLGAINTEAFF.

The rearrangement uses TRBV2 and TRBJ2-7, with TRBD1 matching over 7 bases. Trimming cost V 6 bases and J 3 bases; bases outside gene matches: 5. Germline values: CDR1 SNHLY, CDR2 FYNNEI. This CDR3 is 13 amino acids long. CDR3 residues: CASRGTEDYEQYF. CDR3 sequence (DNA): TGTGCCAGCAGGGGGACAGAAGACTACGAGCAGTACTTC.

V and J are TRBV5-1 and TRBJ2-2; tentative D call: TRBD2 (6 bases). The CDR3 has 16 residues. The germline V and J ends were trimmed by 0 bases and 0 bases, with 9 bases remaining between them. Germline V lookup: CDR1 SGHRS, CDR2 YFSETQ. CDR3 sequence reads: CASSLVSGANTGELFF. The CDR3 DNA follows: TGCGCCAGCAGCTTGGTTAGCGGTGCGAACACCGGGGAGCTGTTTTTT.

V and J are TRBV7-3 and TRBJ1-2; D is unresolved. Germline V gives CDR1 SGHTA, CDR2 FQGTGA. V lost 2 bases to trimming and J lost 0 bases, with 4 bases between them. This CDR3 comprises 13 residues. CDR3 sequence reads: CASSLDTNYGYTF. In DNA, the CDR3 is TGTGCCAGCAGCTTAGACACTAACTATGGCTACACCTTC.

V usage is TRBV30 and J usage is TRBJ2-7; TRBD1 aligns across 7 bases. Trimming removed 1 base from V and 7 bases from J; junction bases left unmatched: 10. This CDR3 has 14 amino acids. CDR1 is GTSNPN, CDR2 SVGIG, per germline (reference sequence). For the CDR3, the DNA is TGTGCCTGGAGTGGGCTAGGACAGGCGCAAGAGCAGTACTTC. Translated, it gives CAWSGLGQAQEQYF.

This clone occurred a few times. The chain joins TRBV29-1 to TRBJ1-1; D might be TRBD1 (6 bases). V was pared by 5 bases and J by 0 bases, with 13 bases between. This CDR3 is 14 amino acids long. CDR1 SQVTM and CDR2 ANQGSEA come from the germline V gene. The CDR3 sequence is CSVFTRGVNTEAFF. CDR3 nucleotides: TGCAGCGTTTTTACCAGGGGTGTGAACACTGAAGCTTTCTTT.

This rearrangement joins TRBV7-2 to TRBJ1-2, with a tentative D call TRBD1 (5 bases). The ends were cut back, 6 bases at V and 6 bases at J, with 14 bases in the middle. The CDR3 contains 13 residues. CDR1 and CDR2 from the germline V gene are SGHTA and FQGNSA. CDR3 sequence (DNA): TGTGCCAGCAGTTCCTCAGGGCCCCATGGCTACACCTTC. Its protein is CASSSSGPHGYTF.

The chain combines TRBV5-1 with TRBJ2-5; D is possibly TRBD2 (5 bases). The CDR3 is 13 amino acids. Germline lookup yields CDR1 SGHRS and CDR2 YFSETQ. V lost 4 bases and J lost 5, with 12 bases in between. The CDR3 protein is CASSQEVGETQYF. In DNA, the CDR3 is TGCGCCAGCAGCCAGGAGGTCGGGGAGACCCAGTACTTC.

This clone has only a few counts. The V call is TRBV11-2, the J call TRBJ2-1; TRBD1 aligns across 7 bases. The CDR3 runs to 18 residues. The junction had 14 bases not matched to a gene; V was cut back by 2 bases and J by 4 bases. The germline CDR1 and CDR2 sequences are SGHAT and FQNNGV. The CDR3 coding sequence is TGTGCCAGCAGCTTATCGACGTCCGGGACAGTGATATACAATGAGCAGTTCTTC. As protein: CASSLSTSGTVIYNEQFF.